The rows below give T cell receptor beta chains drawn from one sample of a study of tumor-infiltrating lymphocytes in primary liver carcinoma. TCRdb reanalysed the multiplex PCR reads using MiXCR and keeps one entry per CDR3 protein. This table has 90,000 to 150,000 distinct CDR3 sequences, approximately 68% appearing once. Sequenced sample: tumor-adjacent normal liver tissue. The source of these receptors is an older woman with primary liver carcinoma and hepatitis B virus infection. CDR3s include the opening cysteine and the closing phenylalanine or tryptophan. D genes are given only for firm matches. Clone sizes are given selectively: once, few, many, or a class where the clone is expanded.

d_call: TRBD2; j_call: TRBJ2-7; clone_size: .; v_call: TRBV11-2; cdr3_aa: CANSLKTSGKRYF; cdr3_nt: TGTGCCAACAGCTTAAAGACCAGCGGGAAACGGTACTTC
d_call: .; j_call: TRBJ2-5; clone_size: .; v_call: TRBV28; cdr3_aa: CASSPRTGETQYF; cdr3_nt: TGTGCCAGCAGTCCCCGCACAGGGGAGACCCAGTACTTC
d_call: .; j_call: TRBJ2-3; clone_size: many; v_call: TRBV5-4; cdr3_aa: CASSLFGAAQSNTQYF; cdr3_nt: TGTGCCAGCAGCTTGTTTGGGGCCGCGCAATCCAATACGCAGTATTTT
d_call: .; j_call: TRBJ1-1; clone_size: .; v_call: TRBV11-2; cdr3_aa: CASREREHTEAFF; cdr3_nt: TGTGCCAGCCGGGAGAGGGAACACACTGAAGCTTTCTTT
d_call: .; j_call: TRBJ1-5; clone_size: many; v_call: TRBV5-5; cdr3_aa: CASSEQIGVGQPQHF; cdr3_nt: TGTGCCAGCAGCGAACAGATAGGGGTAGGGCAGCCCCAGCATTTT
d_call: TRBD1; j_call: TRBJ1-4; clone_size: .; v_call: TRBV2; cdr3_aa: CASNKALGQNEKLFF; cdr3_nt: TGTGCCAGCAACAAAGCCCTGGGACAGAATGAAAAACTGTTTTTT
d_call: .; j_call: TRBJ2-7; clone_size: once; v_call: TRBV7-9; cdr3_aa: CTSVIGGGGSYEQYF; cdr3_nt: TGTACCAGCGTCATCGGGGGAGGCGGCTCCTACGAGCAGTACTTC
d_call: .; j_call: TRBJ2-2; clone_size: few; v_call: TRBV11-1; cdr3_aa: CASRWEWDYTGELFF; cdr3_nt: TGTGCCAGCAGATGGGAGTGGGATTACACCGGGGAGCTGTTTTTT
d_call: TRBD2; j_call: TRBJ2-1; clone_size: .; v_call: TRBV12-3/TRBV12-4; cdr3_aa: CASSYGTSGSGNGQFF; cdr3_nt: TGTGCCAGCAGCTACGGGACTAGCGGGAGCGGTAATGGGCAGTTCTTC
d_call: .; j_call: TRBJ1-5; clone_size: many; v_call: TRBV28; cdr3_aa: CASSSTGPIWHF; cdr3_nt: TGTGCCAGCAGTTCCACGGGACCCATCTGGCATTTT
d_call: .; j_call: TRBJ1-6; clone_size: medium-sized; v_call: TRBV11-2; cdr3_aa: CASSLDPGANSPLHF; cdr3_nt: TGTGCCAGCAGCTTAGACCCGGGGGCCAATTCACCCCTCCACTTT
d_call: TRBD1; j_call: TRBJ1-1; clone_size: many; v_call: TRBV9; cdr3_aa: CASSPGTGVGAFF; cdr3_nt: TGTGCCAGCAGCCCAGGGACAGGGGTCGGAGCTTTCTTT
d_call: TRBD1; j_call: TRBJ2-3; clone_size: .; v_call: TRBV29-1; cdr3_aa: CSVEDREIVYF; cdr3_nt: TGCAGCGTGGAGGACAGGGAGATAGTGTATTTT
d_call: TRBD2; j_call: TRBJ2-7; clone_size: .; v_call: TRBV6-1; cdr3_aa: CASSTESGRIYEQYF; cdr3_nt: TGTGCCAGCAGTACTGAGAGCGGGAGAATCTACGAGCAGTACTTC
d_call: TRBD2; j_call: TRBJ2-2; clone_size: many; v_call: TRBV12-3/TRBV12-4; cdr3_aa: CASSLASGRAPGELFF; cdr3_nt: TGTGCCAGCAGTTTAGCTAGCGGGAGGGCCCCCGGGGAGCTGTTTTTT
d_call: .; j_call: TRBJ2-2; clone_size: many; v_call: TRBV28; cdr3_aa: CASRQDWNTGELFF; cdr3_nt: TGTGCCAGCAGACAGGACTGGAACACCGGGGAGCTGTTTTTT
d_call: .; j_call: TRBJ2-2; clone_size: many; v_call: TRBV12-3/TRBV12-4; cdr3_aa: CASSFHRGNTGELFF; cdr3_nt: TGTGCCAGCAGTTTTCATCGGGGGAACACCGGGGAGCTGTTTTTT
d_call: .; j_call: TRBJ1-5; clone_size: .; v_call: TRBV29-1; cdr3_aa: CSIQGPNQPQHF; cdr3_nt: TGCAGCATCCAGGGGCCCAATCAGCCCCAACATTTT
d_call: .; j_call: TRBJ1-1; clone_size: .; v_call: TRBV6-5; cdr3_aa: CASMSRRGAQTTEAFF; cdr3_nt: TGTGCCAGCATGTCCCGTCGGGGGGCGCAGACCACTGAAGCTTTCTTT
d_call: TRBD2; j_call: TRBJ2-7; clone_size: .; v_call: TRBV11-2; cdr3_aa: CACSPISGNGSYEQYF; cdr3_nt: TGTGCCTGCAGCCCGATTAGCGGGAATGGGTCCTACGAGCAGTACTTC
d_call: TRBD2; j_call: TRBJ2-3; clone_size: many; v_call: TRBV28; cdr3_aa: CASSRTSASTDTQYF; cdr3_nt: TGTGCCAGCAGCCGGACTAGCGCCAGCACAGATACGCAGTATTTT
d_call: .; j_call: TRBJ1-4; clone_size: few; v_call: TRBV21-1; cdr3_aa: CASSKKQGSNEKLFF; cdr3_nt: TGTGCCAGCAGCAAAAAGCAGGGAAGCAATGAAAAACTGTTTTTT
d_call: TRBD1; j_call: TRBJ1-5; clone_size: .; v_call: TRBV6-1; cdr3_aa: CASRVGGGFGNQPQHF; cdr3_nt: TGTGCCAGCCGCGTGGGAGGGGGCTTCGGCAATCAGCCCCAACATTTT
d_call: .; j_call: TRBJ2-1; clone_size: .; v_call: TRBV11-2; cdr3_aa: CASSSGREFYNEQFF; cdr3_nt: TGTGCCAGCAGTTCTGGCAGGGAATTCTATAATGAGCAGTTCTTC
d_call: TRBD1; j_call: TRBJ1-5; clone_size: many; v_call: TRBV24-1; cdr3_aa: CATPGQSGQQHF; cdr3_nt: TGTGCCACTCCCGGCCAATCGGGACAGCAGCATTTT
d_call: TRBD1; j_call: TRBJ1-1; clone_size: many; v_call: TRBV5-4; cdr3_aa: CASSHKSQGPAFF; cdr3_nt: TGTGCCAGCAGCCATAAATCACAGGGGCCTGCTTTCTTT
d_call: .; j_call: TRBJ1-5; clone_size: many; v_call: TRBV5-5; cdr3_aa: CASSRTGGGTPNQPQHF; cdr3_nt: TGTGCCAGCAGCCGTACTGGTGGGGGAACCCCTAATCAGCCCCAGCATTTT
d_call: .; j_call: TRBJ2-7; clone_size: .; v_call: TRBV2; cdr3_aa: CASSGGRYEQYF; cdr3_nt: TGTGCCAGCAGTGGAGGGAGATACGAGCAGTACTTC
d_call: TRBD1; j_call: TRBJ1-5; clone_size: .; v_call: TRBV6-5; cdr3_aa: CASSRTGLGNQSQHF; cdr3_nt: TGTGCCAGCAGTCGGACAGGGTTGGGCAATCAGTCCCAGCATTTT
d_call: .; j_call: TRBJ2-4; clone_size: .; v_call: TRBV11-2; cdr3_aa: CASSLASPKNIQYF; cdr3_nt: TGTGCAAGCAGCTTGGCGTCACCGAAAAACATTCAGTACTTC
d_call: TRBD1; j_call: TRBJ2-3; clone_size: .; v_call: TRBV5-1; cdr3_aa: CASRTGHTSTDTQYF; cdr3_nt: TGCGCCAGCAGGACAGGGCATACTAGCACAGATACGCAGTATTTT
d_call: .; j_call: TRBJ2-6; clone_size: .; v_call: TRBV4-1; cdr3_aa: CANSQVTGTDYSVANVLTF; cdr3_nt: TGCGCCAACAGCCAAGTAACCGGGACGGATTACTCTGTGGCCAACGTCCTGACTTTC
d_call: .; j_call: TRBJ2-2; clone_size: .; v_call: TRBV5-5; cdr3_aa: CVSSFGGPVGELFF; cdr3_nt: TGTGTCAGCAGCTTCGGGGGGCCGGTCGGGGAGCTGTTTTTT
d_call: .; j_call: TRBJ2-1; clone_size: .; v_call: TRBV5-1; cdr3_aa: CARGLLGGNSYNEQFF; cdr3_nt: TGCGCCAGAGGCTTGCTAGGCGGGAACTCCTACAATGAGCAGTTCTTC
d_call: TRBD1; j_call: TRBJ1-6; clone_size: .; v_call: TRBV28; cdr3_aa: CASRNRDSQTYYNSPLHF; cdr3_nt: TGTGCCAGCAGAAATCGGGACAGCCAAACGTACTATAATTCACCCCTCCACTTT
d_call: .; j_call: TRBJ2-7; clone_size: many; v_call: TRBV11-2; cdr3_aa: CASSSNRNSYEQYF; cdr3_nt: TGTGCCAGCAGCTCTAACAGGAACTCCTACGAGCAGTACTTC
d_call: .; j_call: TRBJ2-7; clone_size: .; v_call: TRBV11-2; cdr3_aa: CASTLLMGVIYEQYF; cdr3_nt: TGTGCCAGCACCTTATTAATGGGAGTGATCTACGAGCAGTACTTC
d_call: .; j_call: TRBJ1-1; clone_size: many; v_call: TRBV12-3/TRBV12-4; cdr3_aa: CASSGRENTEAFF; cdr3_nt: TGTGCCAGCAGTGGACGGGAGAACACTGAAGCTTTCTTT
d_call: .; j_call: TRBJ1-2; clone_size: .; v_call: TRBV11-2; cdr3_aa: CASSPTHNCGYTF; cdr3_nt: TGTGCAAGCAGCCCGACCCATAACTGTGGCTACACATTC
d_call: .; j_call: TRBJ2-3; clone_size: once; v_call: TRBV28; cdr3_aa: CASSLFGESSTDTQYF; cdr3_nt: TGTGCCAGCAGTTTGTTCGGGGAATCCAGCACAGATACGCAGTATTTC
d_call: .; j_call: TRBJ1-2; clone_size: .; v_call: TRBV18; cdr3_aa: CASSPNDYGYIF; cdr3_nt: TGTGCCAGCTCACCAAATGACTATGGCTACATCTTC
d_call: TRBD2; j_call: TRBJ2-1; clone_size: many; v_call: TRBV6-1; cdr3_aa: CASSEVRGGGNEQFF; cdr3_nt: TGTGCCAGCAGTGAAGTACGCGGGGGGGGCAATGAGCAGTTCTTC
d_call: TRBD2; j_call: TRBJ2-7; clone_size: .; v_call: TRBV11-2; cdr3_aa: CNNSLEPSGSGEQYF; cdr3_nt: TGTAACAACAGCTTAGAGCCTAGCGGGAGCGGCGAGCAGTACTTC
d_call: TRBD1; j_call: TRBJ1-1; clone_size: .; v_call: TRBV11-3; cdr3_aa: CASRPRTGGVGEAFF; cdr3_nt: TGTGCCAGCAGGCCCCGGACAGGTGGGGTGGGTGAAGCGTTCTTC
d_call: .; j_call: TRBJ2-2; clone_size: .; v_call: TRBV4-1; cdr3_aa: CASSRDSNAEELFF; cdr3_nt: TGCGCCAGCAGCCGGGACTCGAACGCCGAGGAGCTGTTTTTT
d_call: .; j_call: TRBJ2-1; clone_size: .; v_call: TRBV6-1; cdr3_aa: CASSEKDEAPNEQLF; cdr3_nt: TGTGCCAGCAGCGAAAAGGACGAGGCCCCCAATGAGCAGCTCTTC
d_call: TRBD1; j_call: TRBJ1-2; clone_size: few; v_call: TRBV7-8; cdr3_aa: CASSVQAQGAYTF; cdr3_nt: TGTGCCAGCAGCGTCCAAGCACAGGGGGCCTACACCTTC
d_call: TRBD2; j_call: TRBJ2-1; clone_size: .; v_call: TRBV4-2; cdr3_aa: CTSSQVPTSGCNEQFF; cdr3_nt: TGTACCAGCAGCCAAGTCCCAACTAGCGGATGCAATGAGCAGTTCTTC
d_call: .; j_call: TRBJ1-1; clone_size: .; v_call: TRBV7-9; cdr3_aa: CASMHRGLALDTEAFF; cdr3_nt: TGTGCCAGCATGCACCGGGGCCTCGCCTTGGACACTGAAGCTTTCTTT
d_call: .; j_call: TRBJ2-7; clone_size: .; v_call: TRBV6-5; cdr3_aa: CTSSPQSREQYF; cdr3_nt: TGTACCAGCAGTCCCCAGAGCCGCGAGCAGTACTTC
d_call: .; j_call: TRBJ1-2; clone_size: many; v_call: TRBV28; cdr3_aa: CASSLGGPYGYTF; cdr3_nt: TGTGCCAGCAGTTTGGGAGGGCCCTATGGCTACACCTTC
d_call: .; j_call: TRBJ1-3; clone_size: many; v_call: TRBV7-9; cdr3_aa: CASSSISNTIYF; cdr3_nt: TGTGCCAGCAGCTCAATCAGTAACACCATATATTTT
d_call: TRBD1; j_call: TRBJ1-6; clone_size: .; v_call: TRBV28; cdr3_aa: CANSQRQGTPLGSPLHF; cdr3_nt: TGTGCCAACAGCCAAAGACAGGGGACTCCCCTAGGATCACCCCTCCACTTT
d_call: TRBD1; j_call: TRBJ2-5; clone_size: .; v_call: TRBV12-3/TRBV12-4; cdr3_aa: CVSSLLGQGASLDF; cdr3_nt: TGTGTCAGCAGTCTCCTCGGACAGGGGGCCTCACTGGATTTC
d_call: .; j_call: TRBJ1-1; clone_size: .; v_call: TRBV10-3; cdr3_aa: CAISDPGLSTEAFF; cdr3_nt: TGTGCCATCAGTGACCCAGGGCTCTCCACCGAAGCTTTCTTT
d_call: .; j_call: TRBJ2-7; clone_size: .; v_call: TRBV6-5; cdr3_aa: CASNYWTETGSYEQYF; cdr3_nt: TGTGCCAGCAATTACTGGACGGAGACAGGCTCCTACGAGCAATACTTC
d_call: .; j_call: TRBJ2-5; clone_size: .; v_call: TRBV18; cdr3_aa: CASSLQGAQETQYF; cdr3_nt: TGTGCCAGCTCACTCCAAGGGGCGCAAGAGACCCAGTACTTC